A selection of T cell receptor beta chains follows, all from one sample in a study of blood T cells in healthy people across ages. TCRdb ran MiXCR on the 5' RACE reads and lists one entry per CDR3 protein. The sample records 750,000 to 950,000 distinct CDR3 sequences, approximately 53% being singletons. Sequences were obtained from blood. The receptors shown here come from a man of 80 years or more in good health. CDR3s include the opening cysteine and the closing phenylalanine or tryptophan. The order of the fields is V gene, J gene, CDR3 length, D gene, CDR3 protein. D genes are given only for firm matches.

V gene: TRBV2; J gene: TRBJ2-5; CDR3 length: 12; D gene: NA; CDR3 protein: CASSKEGYGQYF
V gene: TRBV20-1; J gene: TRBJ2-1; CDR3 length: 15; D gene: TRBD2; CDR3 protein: CSASGVLAGYNEQFF
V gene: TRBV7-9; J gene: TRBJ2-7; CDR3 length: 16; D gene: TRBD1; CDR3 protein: CASSHLRDRERYEQYF
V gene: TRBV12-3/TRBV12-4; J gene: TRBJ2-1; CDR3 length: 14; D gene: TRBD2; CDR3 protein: CASSQGTSANEQFF
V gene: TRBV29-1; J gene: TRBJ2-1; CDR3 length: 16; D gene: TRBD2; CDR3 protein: CSGRTWLAGVRYEQFF
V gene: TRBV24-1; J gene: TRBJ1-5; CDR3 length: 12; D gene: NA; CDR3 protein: CATSDPGQPQHF
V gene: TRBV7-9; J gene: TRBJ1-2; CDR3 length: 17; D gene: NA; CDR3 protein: CASSLGAGTLNRCGYTF
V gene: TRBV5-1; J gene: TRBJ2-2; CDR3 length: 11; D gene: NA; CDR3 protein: CATVLAGELFF
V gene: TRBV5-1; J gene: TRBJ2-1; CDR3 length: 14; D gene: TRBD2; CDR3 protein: CASSLAVAGGEQFF
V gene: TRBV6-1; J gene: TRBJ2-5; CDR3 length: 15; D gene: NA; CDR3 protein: CASSRASANNAAQYF
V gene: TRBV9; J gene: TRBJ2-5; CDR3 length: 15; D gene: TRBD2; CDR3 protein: CASSATSGAYNEQYF
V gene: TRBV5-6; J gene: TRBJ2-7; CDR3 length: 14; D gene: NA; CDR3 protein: CASSSDHSSYEQYF
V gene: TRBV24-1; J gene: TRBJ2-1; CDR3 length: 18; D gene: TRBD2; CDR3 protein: CATSGGTSGSYVQETQFF
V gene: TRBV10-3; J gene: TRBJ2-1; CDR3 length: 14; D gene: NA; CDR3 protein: CATSGLSGYNEQFF
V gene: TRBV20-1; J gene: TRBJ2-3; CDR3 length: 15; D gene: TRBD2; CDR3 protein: CSALSSGRGSDTQYF
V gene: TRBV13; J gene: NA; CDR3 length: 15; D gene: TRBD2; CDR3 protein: CASSLSGRGAYEQYF
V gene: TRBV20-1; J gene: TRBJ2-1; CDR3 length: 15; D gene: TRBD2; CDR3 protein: CSARDRRGRRNEQFF
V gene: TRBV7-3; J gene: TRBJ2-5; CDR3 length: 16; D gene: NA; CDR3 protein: CASSLGSGTKKETQYF
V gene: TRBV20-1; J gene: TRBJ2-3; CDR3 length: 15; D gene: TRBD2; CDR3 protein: CSATPGGRGTDTQYF
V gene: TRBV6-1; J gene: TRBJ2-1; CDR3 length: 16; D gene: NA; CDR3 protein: CASRVDRLSSYNEQFF
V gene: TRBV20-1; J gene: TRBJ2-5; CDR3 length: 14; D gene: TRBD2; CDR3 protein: CSARSGGRKETQYF
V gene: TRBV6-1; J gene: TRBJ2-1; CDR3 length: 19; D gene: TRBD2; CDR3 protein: CASKGFLGEREGHYNEQFF
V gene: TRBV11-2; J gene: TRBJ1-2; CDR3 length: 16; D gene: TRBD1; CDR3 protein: CASSSQGVRANYGYTF
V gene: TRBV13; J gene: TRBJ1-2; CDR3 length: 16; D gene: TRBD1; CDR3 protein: CASSLDRDRVNYGYTF
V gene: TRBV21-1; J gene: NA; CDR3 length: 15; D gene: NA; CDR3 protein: CASSRFRVARETQYF